This TCR beta chain was sequenced during a study of beta chain features in type 1 diabetes (dated 2018 in TCRdb). With respect to the entire study: Mean age, gender distribution, total cell number and subset yield did not differ between patients and healthy donors. A total of 90 million to 120 million sorted cells were examined across all samples, and a strong correlation was observed between cell number per subset and RNA yield. In the study, TCRB repertoires of sorted circulating CD4+ T cell subsets from recently diagnosed type 1 diabetes patients were compared with those of matched healthy donors. Whereas all 30 or so donors provided naive and central memory subsets, regulatory and stem cell-like memory subsets were isolated from just 8 patients and about 8 healthy donors. What the work shows at the level of the full study, not this receptor alone: Fewer insertions and more nucleotide deletions at VDJ recombination sites were observed in patients with type 1 diabetes, implying thymic rearrangement abnormalities. In all four CD4+ subsets, TCRB CDR3 length was moderately but significantly shorter in type 1 diabetes patients. Because cDNA was sequenced instead of genomic DNA, highly expressing activated cells could be over-represented, though the groups showed no difference in activation or CD3 levels. Because the HLA sub-analyses included only small numbers of individuals, any influence of HLA type on TCRB rearrangement was left unresolved. Shorter templates might be favored by PCR, yet because patient and control samples were amplified and corrected together, any such skew would affect both groups equally. The naive, central memory and regulatory TCRB repertoires appeared to resemble one another more closely among patients than among healthy donors.

Each donor gave one peripheral blood draw, roughly 0.11 L on average, collected into heparinised tubes. Naive, central memory, regulatory and stem cell-like memory CD4+ T cells were sorted on a BD FACSAria II using a panel including CD45RO, CCR7, CD25, CD127, CD95 and CD27. Every sorted population had a purity above 95%. PBMCs were separated immediately by Lymphoprep density gradient centrifugation and were stained directly, without being cultured. So that batch effects would be minimized, each experiment stained and sorted samples in pairs, pairing one healthy donor with one patient. A remark on this clone: Which antigen it targets is not known. Per-base quality was not reported, and no clone a single base away is much larger than it.

The entire isolated RNA was reverse transcribed using the High Capacity cDNA Reverse Transcription Kit, and thus expressed TCRB transcripts were sequenced. Deep immunoSEQ sequencing was applied to naive, central memory and regulatory T cell samples, giving an average of about 3.7 million total reads per sample. After sorted cells were lysed in RLT buffer, RNA was extracted with DNase-treated RNeasy Micro or Mini kits, with the choice depending on cell number. Each cell subset was processed on its own to prevent cross-contamination, while patient and healthy donor samples were processed together. The immunoSEQ multiplex PCR was used to amplify TCRB sequences from cDNA, generating 87-bp fragments that spanned the CDR3 region. The amplicons were sequenced using the Illumina HiSeq platform. On the authors' methods: Synthetic template baselines were used to correct PCR bias computationally, reads within Hamming distance 2 were collapsed together, and singletons that could not be merged were discarded. Reads were aligned against IMGT to assign V, D and J genes, CDR3 length and insertions or deletions at six rearrangement sites. Within each subset, clonotype counts were normalized to the number of sorted cells before true diversity and Gini coefficients were calculated with the tcR R package. Repertoire sharing was quantified using the overlap coefficient calculated on TCRB nucleotide sequences. Out-of-frame TCRB sequences from naive cells were analyzed to stand in for the pre-selection repertoire. TCRdb provides this immuneACCESS table in a form limited to in-frame rearrangements. Some clones are lacking; in checked studies, under half of them reflect an unresolved V gene, and why the rest are absent is not known. Clonal size and the V and J genes are those of that table, whereas D and trimming came from the DNA. Recorded for this sample are about 660,000 clones; about 14% of them occurred a single time. The ten largest clones take up approximately 0.039% of the sample.

V loses 4 bases of germline sequence and J loses 8 bases, and the interval between the two ends is 12 bases. Reading from cysteine to phenylalanine, the CDR3 counts 13 amino acids. The sequence is cut down to CDR3 DNA, 39 bases in frame from base 1. CDR1 and CDR2 (SGHRS, YFSETQ) derive from the germline V gene. Sequenced material: naive CD4+ T cells from blood. The cell subset or site label corresponds to: true naive CD4+ T cells. The receptor was isolated from a man between 18 and 29 years old with type 1 diabetes. Recombination connected TRBV5-1 to TRBJ1-4, with a weak D call of TRBD1 (5 bases match). The CDR3 loop reads CASSPGLSEKLFF. At the DNA level, the sequence is TGCGCCAGCAGCCCAGGGTTGAGCGAAAAACTGTTTTTT.